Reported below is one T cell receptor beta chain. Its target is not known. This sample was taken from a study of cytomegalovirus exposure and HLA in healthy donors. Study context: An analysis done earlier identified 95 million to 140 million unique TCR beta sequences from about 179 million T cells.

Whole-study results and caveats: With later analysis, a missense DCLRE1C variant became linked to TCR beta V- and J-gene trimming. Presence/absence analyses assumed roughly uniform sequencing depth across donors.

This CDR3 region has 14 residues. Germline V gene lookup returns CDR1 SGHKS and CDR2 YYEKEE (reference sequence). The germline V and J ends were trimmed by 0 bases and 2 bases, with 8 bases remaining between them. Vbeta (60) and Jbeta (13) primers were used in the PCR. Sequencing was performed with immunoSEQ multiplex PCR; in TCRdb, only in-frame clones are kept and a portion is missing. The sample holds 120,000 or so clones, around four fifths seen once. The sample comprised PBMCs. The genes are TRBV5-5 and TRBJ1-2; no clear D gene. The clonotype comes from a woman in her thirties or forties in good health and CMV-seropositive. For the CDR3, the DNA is TGTGCCAGCAGCTTGGGACTAGAGAACTATGGCTACACCTTC. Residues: CASSLGLENYGYTF.